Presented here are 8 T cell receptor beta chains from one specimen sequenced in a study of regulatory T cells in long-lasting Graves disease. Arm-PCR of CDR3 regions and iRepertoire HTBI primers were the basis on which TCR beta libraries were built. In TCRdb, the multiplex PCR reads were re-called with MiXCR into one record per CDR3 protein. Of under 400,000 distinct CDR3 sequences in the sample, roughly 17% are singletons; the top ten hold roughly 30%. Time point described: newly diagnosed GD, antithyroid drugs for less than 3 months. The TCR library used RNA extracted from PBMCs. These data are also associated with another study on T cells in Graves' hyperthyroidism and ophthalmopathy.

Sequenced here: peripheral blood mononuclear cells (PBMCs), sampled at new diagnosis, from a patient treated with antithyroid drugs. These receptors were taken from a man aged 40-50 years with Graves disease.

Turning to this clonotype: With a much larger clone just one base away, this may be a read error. CDR3 DNA sequence: TGTGCCAGCAGCGTTGGCGGGGTTAGGGTGGGTAAGCAGTTCTTC. Protein sequence: CASSVGGVRVGKQFF. The rearrangement joins TRBV9 to TRBJ2-1; D is perhaps TRBD2 (6 bases). Germline V gives CDR1 SGDLS, CDR2 YYNGEE. CDR3 length equals 15 residues. Trimming removed 2 bases from V and 11 bases from J, with 20 bases in between.

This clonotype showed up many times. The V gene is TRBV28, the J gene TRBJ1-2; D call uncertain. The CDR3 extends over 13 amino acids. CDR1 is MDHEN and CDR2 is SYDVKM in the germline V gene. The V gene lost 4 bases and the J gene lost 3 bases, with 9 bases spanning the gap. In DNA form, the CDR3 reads TGTGCCAGCAGTTCTACATTATACTATGGCTACACCTTC. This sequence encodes CASSSTLYYGYTF.

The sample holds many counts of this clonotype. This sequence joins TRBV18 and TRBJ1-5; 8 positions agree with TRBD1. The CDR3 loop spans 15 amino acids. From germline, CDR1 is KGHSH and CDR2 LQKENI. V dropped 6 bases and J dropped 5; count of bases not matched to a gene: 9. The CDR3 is CASSRGQGEHQPQHF. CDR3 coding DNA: TGTGCCAGCTCCCGCGGACAGGGAGAGCATCAGCCCCAGCATTTT.

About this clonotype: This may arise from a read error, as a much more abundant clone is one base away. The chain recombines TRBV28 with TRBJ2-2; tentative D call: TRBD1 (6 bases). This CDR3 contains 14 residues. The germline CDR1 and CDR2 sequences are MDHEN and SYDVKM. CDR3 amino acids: CAGSLSDRSGELFF. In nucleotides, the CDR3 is TGTGCCGGCAGTTTATCAGACAGGTCCGGGGAGCTGTTTTTT.

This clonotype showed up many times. The CDR3 DNA is TGTGCCAGCAGTGGAGACCGTGGGGGACCGAGGTGGAATGAGCAGTTCTTC. Amino acid sequence: CASSGDRGGPRWNEQFF. The rearrangement joins TRBV12-3 or TRBV12-4 to TRBJ2-1; D may be TRBD1 or TRBD2 (5 bases each). V was pared by 5 bases and J by 7 bases, with 24 bases between. The CDR3 is made up of 17 amino acids.

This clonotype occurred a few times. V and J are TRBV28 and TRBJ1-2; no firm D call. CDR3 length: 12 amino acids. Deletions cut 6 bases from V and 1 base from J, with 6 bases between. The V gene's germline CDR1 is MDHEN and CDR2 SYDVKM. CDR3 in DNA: TGTGCCAGCAGCTCAGTTAACTATGGCTACACCTTC. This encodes CASSSVNYGYTF.

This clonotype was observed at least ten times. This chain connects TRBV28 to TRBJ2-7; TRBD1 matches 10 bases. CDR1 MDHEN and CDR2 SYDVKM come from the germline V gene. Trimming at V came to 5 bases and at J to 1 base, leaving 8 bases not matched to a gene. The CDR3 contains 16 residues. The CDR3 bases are TGTGCCAGCAGTAGGCGGCGGGACAGGGGTTCCTACGAGCAGTACTTC. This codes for CASSRRRDRGSYEQYF.

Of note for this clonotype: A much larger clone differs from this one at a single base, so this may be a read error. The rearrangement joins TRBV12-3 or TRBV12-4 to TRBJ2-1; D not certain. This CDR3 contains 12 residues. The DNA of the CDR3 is TGTGCCGGCAGCTCCCGATCCAATGAGCAGTTCTTC. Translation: CAGSSRSNEQFF.